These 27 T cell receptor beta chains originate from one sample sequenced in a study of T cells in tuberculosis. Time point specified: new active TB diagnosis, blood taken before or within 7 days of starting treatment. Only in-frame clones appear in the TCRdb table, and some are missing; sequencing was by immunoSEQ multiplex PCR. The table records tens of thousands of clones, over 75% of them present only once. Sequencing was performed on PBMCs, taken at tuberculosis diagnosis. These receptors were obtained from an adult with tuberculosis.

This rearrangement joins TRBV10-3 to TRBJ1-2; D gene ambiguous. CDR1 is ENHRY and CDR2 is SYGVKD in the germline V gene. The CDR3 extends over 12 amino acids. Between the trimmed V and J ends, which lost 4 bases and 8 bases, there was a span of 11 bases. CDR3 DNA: TGTGCCATCAGTGTAGATCCTATGGGCTACACCTTC. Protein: CAISVDPMGYTF.

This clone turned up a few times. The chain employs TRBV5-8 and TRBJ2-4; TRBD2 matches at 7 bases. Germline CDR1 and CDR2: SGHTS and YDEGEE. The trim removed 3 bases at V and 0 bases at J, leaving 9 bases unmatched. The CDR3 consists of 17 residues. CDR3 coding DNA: TGTGCCAGCAGCTCCATTGGGGCGGGGGAAGCCAAAAACATTCAGTACTTC. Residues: CASSSIGAGEAKNIQYF.

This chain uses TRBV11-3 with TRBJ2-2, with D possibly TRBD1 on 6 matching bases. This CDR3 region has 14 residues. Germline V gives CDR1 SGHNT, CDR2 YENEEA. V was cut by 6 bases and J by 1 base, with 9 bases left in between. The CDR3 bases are TGTGCCAGCAGGTGGACAGAGAACACCGGGGAGCTGTTTTTT. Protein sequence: CASRWTENTGELFF.

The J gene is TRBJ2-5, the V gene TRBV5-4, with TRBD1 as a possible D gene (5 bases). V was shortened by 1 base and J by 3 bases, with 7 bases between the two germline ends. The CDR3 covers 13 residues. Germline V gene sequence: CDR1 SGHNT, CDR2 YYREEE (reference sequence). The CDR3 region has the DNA TGTGCCAGCAGCTTGCAGGGTGAAGAGACCCAGTACTTC. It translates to CASSLQGEETQYF.

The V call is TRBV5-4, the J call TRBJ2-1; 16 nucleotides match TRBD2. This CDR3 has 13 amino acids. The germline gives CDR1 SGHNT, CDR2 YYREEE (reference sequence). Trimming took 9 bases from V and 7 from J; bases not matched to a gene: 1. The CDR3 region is CAMGLAGGNEQFF. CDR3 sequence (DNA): TGTGCCATGGGACTAGCGGGAGGGAATGAGCAGTTCTTC.

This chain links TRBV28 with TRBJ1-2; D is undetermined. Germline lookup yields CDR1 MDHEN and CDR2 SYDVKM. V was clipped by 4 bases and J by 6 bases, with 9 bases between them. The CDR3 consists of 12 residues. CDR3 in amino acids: CASSYQSHGYTF. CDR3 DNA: TGTGCCAGCAGTTACCAGTCCCATGGCTACACCTTC.

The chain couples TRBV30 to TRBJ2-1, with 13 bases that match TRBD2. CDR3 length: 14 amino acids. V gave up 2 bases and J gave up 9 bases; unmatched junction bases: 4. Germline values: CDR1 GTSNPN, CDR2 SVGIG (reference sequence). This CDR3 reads CAWSRLAGGSEQFF. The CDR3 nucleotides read TGTGCCTGGAGTCGACTAGCGGGAGGTAGTGAGCAGTTCTTC.

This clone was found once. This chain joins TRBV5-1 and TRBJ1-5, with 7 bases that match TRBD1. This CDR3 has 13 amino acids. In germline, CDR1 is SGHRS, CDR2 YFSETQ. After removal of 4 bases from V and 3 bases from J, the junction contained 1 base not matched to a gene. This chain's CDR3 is CASSRGLNQPQHF. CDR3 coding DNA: TGCGCCAGCAGCAGGGGGCTCAATCAGCCCCAGCATTTT. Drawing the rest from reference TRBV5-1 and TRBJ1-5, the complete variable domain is KAGVTQTPRYLIKTRGQQVTLSCSPISGHRSVSWYQQTPGQGLQFLFEYFSETQRNKGNFPGRFSGRQFSNSRSEMNVSTLELGDSALYLCASSRGLNQPQHFGDGTRLSIL.

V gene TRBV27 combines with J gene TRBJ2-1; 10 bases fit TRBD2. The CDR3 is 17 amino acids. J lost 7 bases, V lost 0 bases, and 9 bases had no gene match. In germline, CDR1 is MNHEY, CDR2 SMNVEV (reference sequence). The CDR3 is CASSLSGASGRKNEQFF. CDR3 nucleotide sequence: TGTGCCAGCAGTTTATCGGGGGCTAGCGGGAGAAAGAATGAGCAGTTCTTC.

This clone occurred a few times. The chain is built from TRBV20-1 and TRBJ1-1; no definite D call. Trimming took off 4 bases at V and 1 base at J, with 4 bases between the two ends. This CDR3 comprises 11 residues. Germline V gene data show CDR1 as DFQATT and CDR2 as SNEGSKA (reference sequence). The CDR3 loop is CSATRNTEAFF. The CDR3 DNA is TGCAGTGCTACCAGGAACACTGAAGCTTTCTTT.

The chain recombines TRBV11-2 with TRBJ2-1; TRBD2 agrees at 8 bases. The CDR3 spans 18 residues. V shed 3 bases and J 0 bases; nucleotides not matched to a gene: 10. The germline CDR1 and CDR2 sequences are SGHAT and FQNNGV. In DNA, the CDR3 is TGTGCCAGCAGCTTTCGCCAGCGGGAGCCTCGCTCCTACAATGAGCAGTTCTTC. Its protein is CASSFRQREPRSYNEQFF.

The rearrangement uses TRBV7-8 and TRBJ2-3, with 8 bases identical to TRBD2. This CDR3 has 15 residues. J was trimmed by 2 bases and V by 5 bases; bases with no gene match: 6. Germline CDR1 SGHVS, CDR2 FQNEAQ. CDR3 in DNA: TGTGCCAGCAGCCTATGGCGGGAGGTCACAGATACGCAGTATTTT. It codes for CASSLWREVTDTQYF.

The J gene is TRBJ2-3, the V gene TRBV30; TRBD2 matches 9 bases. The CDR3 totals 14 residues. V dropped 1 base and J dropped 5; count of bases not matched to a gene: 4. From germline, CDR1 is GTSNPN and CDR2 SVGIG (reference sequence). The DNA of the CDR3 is TGTGCCTGGAGTGCGCGGGGGGGCGGAGATACGCAGTATTTT. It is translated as CAWSARGGGDTQYF.

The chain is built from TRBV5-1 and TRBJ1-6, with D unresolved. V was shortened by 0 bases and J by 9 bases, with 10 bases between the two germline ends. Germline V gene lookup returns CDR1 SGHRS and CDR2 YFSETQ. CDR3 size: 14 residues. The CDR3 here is CASSLGLSGSPLHF. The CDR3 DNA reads TGCGCCAGCAGCTTGGGGTTGTCAGGTTCACCCCTCCACTTT. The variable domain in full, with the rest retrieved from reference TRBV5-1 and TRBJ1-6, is KAGVTQTPRYLIKTRGQQVTLSCSPISGHRSVSWYQQTPGQGLQFLFEYFSETQRNKGNFPGRFSGRQFSNSRSEMNVSTLELGDSALYLCASSLGLSGSPLHFGNGTRLTVT.

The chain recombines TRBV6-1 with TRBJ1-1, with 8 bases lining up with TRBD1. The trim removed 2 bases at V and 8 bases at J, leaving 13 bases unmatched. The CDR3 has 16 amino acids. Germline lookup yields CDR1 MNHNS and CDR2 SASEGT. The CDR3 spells CASSEWQGASLAEAFF. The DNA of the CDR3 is TGTGCCAGCAGTGAATGGCAGGGGGCCAGCTTGGCGGAAGCTTTCTTT.

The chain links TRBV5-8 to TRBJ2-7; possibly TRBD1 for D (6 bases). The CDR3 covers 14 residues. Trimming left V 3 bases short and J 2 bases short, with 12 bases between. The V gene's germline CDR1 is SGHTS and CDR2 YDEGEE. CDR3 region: CASSSDRLAYEQYF. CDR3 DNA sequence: TGTGCCAGCAGCTCAGACAGGTTAGCCTACGAGCAGTACTTC.

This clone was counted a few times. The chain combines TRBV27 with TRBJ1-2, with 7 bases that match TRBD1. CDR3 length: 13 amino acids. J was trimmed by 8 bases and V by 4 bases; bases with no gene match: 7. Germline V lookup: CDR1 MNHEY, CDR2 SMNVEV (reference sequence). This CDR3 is CASSYDREVGYTF. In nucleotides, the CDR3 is TGTGCCAGCAGTTATGACAGGGAGGTCGGCTACACCTTC.

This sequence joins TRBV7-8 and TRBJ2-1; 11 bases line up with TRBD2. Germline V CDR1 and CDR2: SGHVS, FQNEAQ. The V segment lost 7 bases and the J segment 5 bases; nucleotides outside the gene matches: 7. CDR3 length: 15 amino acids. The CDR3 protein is CASTPLAGVNNEQFF. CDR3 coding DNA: TGTGCCAGCACCCCACTAGCGGGGGTCAACAATGAGCAGTTCTTC.

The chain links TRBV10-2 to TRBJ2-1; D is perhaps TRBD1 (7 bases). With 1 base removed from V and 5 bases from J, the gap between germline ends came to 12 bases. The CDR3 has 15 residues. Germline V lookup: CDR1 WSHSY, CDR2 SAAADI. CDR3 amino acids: CASSELGRGDNEQFF. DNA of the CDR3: TGCGCCAGCAGTGAGTTGGGCAGGGGGGACAATGAGCAGTTCTTC.

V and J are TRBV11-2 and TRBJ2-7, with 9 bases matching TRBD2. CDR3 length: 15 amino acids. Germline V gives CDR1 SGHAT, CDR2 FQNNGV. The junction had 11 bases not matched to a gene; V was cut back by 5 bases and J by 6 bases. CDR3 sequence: CASSQGVAGATEQYF. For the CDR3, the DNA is TGTGCCAGCAGCCAAGGAGTAGCGGGAGCGACCGAGCAGTACTTC. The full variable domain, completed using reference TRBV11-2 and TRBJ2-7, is EAGVAQSPRYKIIEKRQSVAFWCNPISGHATLYWYQQILGQGPKLLIQFQNNGVVDDSQLPKDRFSAERLKGVDSTLKIQPAKLEDSAVYLCASSQGVAGATEQYFGPGTRLTVT.

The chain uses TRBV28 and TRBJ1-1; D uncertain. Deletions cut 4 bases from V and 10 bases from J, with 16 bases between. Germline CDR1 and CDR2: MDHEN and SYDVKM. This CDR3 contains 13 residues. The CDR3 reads CASSSPAGFAAFF. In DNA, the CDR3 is TGTGCCAGCAGTTCGCCGGCGGGCTTCGCAGCTTTCTTT. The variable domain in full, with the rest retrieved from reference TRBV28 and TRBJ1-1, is DVKVTQSSRYLVKRTGEKVFLECVQDMDHENMFWYRQDPGLGLRLIYFSYDVKMKEKGDIPEGYSVSREKKERFSLILESASTNQTSMYLCASSSPAGFAAFFGQGTRLTVV.

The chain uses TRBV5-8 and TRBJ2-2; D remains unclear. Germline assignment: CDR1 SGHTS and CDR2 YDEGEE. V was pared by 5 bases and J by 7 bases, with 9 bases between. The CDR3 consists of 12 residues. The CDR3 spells CASRLIVGELFF. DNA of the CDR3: TGTGCCAGCAGATTGATAGTCGGGGAGCTGTTTTTT.

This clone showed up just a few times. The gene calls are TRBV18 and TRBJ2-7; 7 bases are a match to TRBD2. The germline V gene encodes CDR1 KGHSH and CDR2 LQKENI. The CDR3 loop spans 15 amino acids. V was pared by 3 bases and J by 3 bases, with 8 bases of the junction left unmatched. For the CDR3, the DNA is TGTGCCAGCTCACCGGGACTACCGGACGTCTACGAGCAGTACTTC. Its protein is CASSPGLPDVYEQYF.

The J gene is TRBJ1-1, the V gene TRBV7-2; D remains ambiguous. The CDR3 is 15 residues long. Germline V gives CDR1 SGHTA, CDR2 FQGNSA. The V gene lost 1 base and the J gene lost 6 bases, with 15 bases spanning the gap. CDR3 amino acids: CASSLEGAWEAEAFF. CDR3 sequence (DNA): TGTGCCAGCAGCTTAGAGGGTGCCTGGGAGGCTGAAGCTTTCTTT.

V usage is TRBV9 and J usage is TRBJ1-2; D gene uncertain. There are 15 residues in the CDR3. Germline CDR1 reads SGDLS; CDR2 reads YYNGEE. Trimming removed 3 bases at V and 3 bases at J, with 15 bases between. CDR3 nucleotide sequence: TGTGCCAGCAGCGCATCGGGGAATCAGGACTATGGCTACACCTTC. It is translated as CASSASGNQDYGYTF.

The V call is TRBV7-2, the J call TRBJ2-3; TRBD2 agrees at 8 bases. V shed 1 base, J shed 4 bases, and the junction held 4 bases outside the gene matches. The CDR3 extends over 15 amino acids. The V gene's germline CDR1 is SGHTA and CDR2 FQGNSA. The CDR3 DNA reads TGTGCCAGCAGCTTAGTGGCGGGGGGTTCAGATACGCAGTATTTT. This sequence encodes CASSLVAGGSDTQYF.

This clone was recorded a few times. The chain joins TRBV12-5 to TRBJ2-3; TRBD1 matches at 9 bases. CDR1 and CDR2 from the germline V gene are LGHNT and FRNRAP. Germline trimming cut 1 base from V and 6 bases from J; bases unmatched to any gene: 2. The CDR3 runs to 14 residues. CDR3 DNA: TGTGCTAGTGGTTTGGAGGGGACAGGGGATACGCAGTATTTT. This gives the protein CASGLEGTGDTQYF.